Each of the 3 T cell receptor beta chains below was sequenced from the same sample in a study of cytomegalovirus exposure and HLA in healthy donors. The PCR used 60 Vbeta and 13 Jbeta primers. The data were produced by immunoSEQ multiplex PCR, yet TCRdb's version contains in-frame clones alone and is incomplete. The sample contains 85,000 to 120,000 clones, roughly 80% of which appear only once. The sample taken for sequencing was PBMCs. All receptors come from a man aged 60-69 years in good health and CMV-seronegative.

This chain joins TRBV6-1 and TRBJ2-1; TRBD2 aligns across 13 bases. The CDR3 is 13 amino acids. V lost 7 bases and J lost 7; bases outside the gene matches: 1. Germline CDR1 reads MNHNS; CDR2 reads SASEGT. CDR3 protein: CASKLAGGNEQFF. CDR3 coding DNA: TGTGCCAGCAAACTAGCGGGGGGGAATGAGCAGTTCTTC.

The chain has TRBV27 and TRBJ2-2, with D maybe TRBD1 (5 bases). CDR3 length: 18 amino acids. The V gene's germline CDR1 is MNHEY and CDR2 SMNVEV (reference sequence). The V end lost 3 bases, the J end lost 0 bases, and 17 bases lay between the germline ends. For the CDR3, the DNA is TGTGCCAGCAGTTTCAGGGTCCACGGGCCTCCGAACACCGGGGAGCTGTTTTTT. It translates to CASSFRVHGPPNTGELFF.

CDR3 sequence: CASRPRQAQNTEAFF. The CDR3 DNA reads as TGTGCCAGTAGACCTCGACAGGCCCAGAACACTGAAGCTTTCTTT. The chain couples TRBV19 to TRBJ1-1; perhaps TRBD1 as D (6 bases). Trimming left V 6 bases short and J 1 base short, with 15 bases between. CDR3 length: 15 amino acids. Germline V lookup: CDR1 LNHDA, CDR2 SQIVND (reference sequence).